A selection of T cell receptor beta chains follows, all from one sample in a study of naive and memory T cell subsets. TCRdb used MiXCR to reprocess the UMI-ligation and nested PCR reads, holding one entry per CDR3 protein. In the table there are around 160,000 distinct CDR3 sequences, over 15% of which are singletons. The specimen sequenced was naive CD4+ T cells from blood. Every receptor here comes from a human donor in good health. CDR3s include the opening cysteine and the closing phenylalanine or tryptophan. Each record gives: clone size, D gene, V gene, J gene, CDR3 DNA, CDR3 protein. A D gene is named only where the DNA matches it firmly. Size is omitted from some rows. Given values are once, few, many or a class for expanded clones.

clone size: few
D gene: .
V gene: TRBV5-1
J gene: TRBJ2-1
CDR3 DNA: TGCGCCAGCAGCTCGGACAGCGGGATCTCCTACAATGAGCAGTTCTTC
CDR3 protein: CASSSDSGISYNEQFF

clone size: few
D gene: .
V gene: TRBV6-2/TRBV6-3
J gene: TRBJ2-5
CDR3 DNA: TGTGCCAGCAGTTACCCTTTACAGGATGGTCTTTCATACTTC
CDR3 protein: CASSYPLQDGLSYF

clone size: .
D gene: .
V gene: TRBV15
J gene: TRBJ2-5
CDR3 DNA: TGTGCCACCAGCAGAGATAAGAAAGAGACCCAGTACTTC
CDR3 protein: CATSRDKKETQYF

clone size: .
D gene: .
V gene: TRBV2
J gene: TRBJ2-1
CDR3 DNA: TGTGCCAGCAGTACAAACAGGTACAATGAGCAGTTCTTC
CDR3 protein: CASSTNRYNEQFF

clone size: .
D gene: TRBD2
V gene: TRBV28
J gene: TRBJ2-3
CDR3 DNA: TGTGCCAGCAGTTCCGAGCGGGAGTATACAGATACGCAGTATTTT
CDR3 protein: CASSSEREYTDTQYF

clone size: .
D gene: .
V gene: TRBV7-6
J gene: TRBJ2-1
CDR3 DNA: TGTGCCAGCAGCTTGGTTATAACCCAAAACAATGAGCAGTTCTTC
CDR3 protein: CASSLVITQNNEQFF

clone size: .
D gene: TRBD2
V gene: TRBV20-1
J gene: TRBJ2-3
CDR3 DNA: TGCAGTGCGCCAATAGCGGGGCGTATCCTTACGCAGTATTTT
CDR3 protein: CSAPIAGRILTQYF

clone size: .
D gene: .
V gene: TRBV23-1
J gene: TRBJ2-3
CDR3 DNA: TGCGCCAGCAGTCAATCTCGTCGACGTCGGCACACAGATACGCAGTATTTT
CDR3 protein: CASSQSRRRRHTDTQYF

clone size: few
D gene: .
V gene: TRBV19
J gene: TRBJ1-5
CDR3 DNA: TGTGCCAGTAGTAGCCCGGGACACGGATATCAGCCCCAGCATTTT
CDR3 protein: CASSSPGHGYQPQHF

clone size: .
D gene: TRBD1
V gene: TRBV5-1
J gene: TRBJ2-5
CDR3 DNA: TGCGCCAGCAGCCCCCGGGACAGGGAACAAGAGACCCAGTACTTC
CDR3 protein: CASSPRDREQETQYF

clone size: once
D gene: .
V gene: TRBV5-1
J gene: TRBJ2-1
CDR3 DNA: TGCGCCAGCATCGGACTCCCCCACAATGAGCAGTTCTTC
CDR3 protein: CASIGLPHNEQFF

clone size: many
D gene: .
V gene: TRBV6-5
J gene: TRBJ1-2
CDR3 DNA: TGTGCCACGAAGCGCTATGGCTACACCTTC
CDR3 protein: CATKRYGYTF

clone size: many
D gene: .
V gene: TRBV7-6
J gene: TRBJ2-6
CDR3 DNA: TGTGCCAGCAGCGGCTACAGGGCCGGGGCCAACGTCCTGACTTTC
CDR3 protein: CASSGYRAGANVLTF

clone size: few
D gene: .
V gene: TRBV18
J gene: TRBJ2-3
CDR3 DNA: TGTGCCAGCTCACCACCATACAGCACAGATACGCAGTATTTT
CDR3 protein: CASSPPYSTDTQYF

clone size: .
D gene: .
V gene: TRBV30
J gene: TRBJ2-3
CDR3 DNA: TGTGCCTGGAGCGCAGACCCGACGCAGTATTTT
CDR3 protein: CAWSADPTQYF

clone size: .
D gene: .
V gene: TRBV11-2
J gene: TRBJ2-3
CDR3 DNA: TGTGCCAGCAGCTTATCCCGGGCAGATACGCAGTATTTT
CDR3 protein: CASSLSRADTQYF

clone size: few
D gene: .
V gene: TRBV4-3
J gene: TRBJ2-5
CDR3 DNA: TGCGCCAGCAGCCAAGGTCGGGCTTTTCCAGAGACCCAGTACTTC
CDR3 protein: CASSQGRAFPETQYF

clone size: .
D gene: TRBD2
V gene: TRBV7-2
J gene: TRBJ2-2
CDR3 DNA: TGTGCCAGCAGCTTAGTACTAGCGGGAGGGGGAACCGGGGAGCTGTTTTTT
CDR3 protein: CASSLVLAGGGTGELFF

clone size: .
D gene: TRBD1
V gene: TRBV12-3/TRBV12-4
J gene: TRBJ1-5
CDR3 DNA: TGTGCCAGCAGCGCGGGACAGGGTTCGGCTTATCAGCCCCAGCATTTT
CDR3 protein: CASSAGQGSAYQPQHF

clone size: few
D gene: TRBD2
V gene: TRBV4-1
J gene: TRBJ2-1
CDR3 DNA: TGCGCCAGCAGCCATGGTAGAGCGGGAGTAATTCGTAGTGAGCAGTTCTTC
CDR3 protein: CASSHGRAGVIRSEQFF

clone size: many
D gene: TRBD2
V gene: TRBV5-1
J gene: TRBJ2-7
CDR3 DNA: TGCGCCAGCAGCGCTAGCGGGAGGGCCTTCTACGAGCAGTACTTC
CDR3 protein: CASSASGRAFYEQYF

clone size: .
D gene: TRBD2
V gene: TRBV7-9
J gene: TRBJ2-2
CDR3 DNA: TGTGCCAGCAGCCCTAATCGACTAGCGGGAGGTCTCACCGGGGAGCTGTTTTTT
CDR3 protein: CASSPNRLAGGLTGELFF

clone size: .
D gene: .
V gene: TRBV14
J gene: TRBJ2-7
CDR3 DNA: TGTGCCAGCAGCCAAGGGCAGGCGGCCCCGACTAACGAGCAGTACTTC
CDR3 protein: CASSQGQAAPTNEQYF

clone size: few
D gene: .
V gene: TRBV12-3/TRBV12-4
J gene: TRBJ1-5
CDR3 DNA: TGTGCCAGCAGCCCCTTAACTGGCAATCAGCCCCAGCATTTT
CDR3 protein: CASSPLTGNQPQHF

clone size: .
D gene: TRBD1
V gene: TRBV19
J gene: TRBJ1-3
CDR3 DNA: TGTGCCAGTAGTACCCATAAATTGGGACAGTCTACTGGAAACACCATATATTTT
CDR3 protein: CASSTHKLGQSTGNTIYF

clone size: few
D gene: TRBD1
V gene: TRBV28
J gene: TRBJ1-1
CDR3 DNA: TGTGCCAGCAGTTCCGGGACAGTGAACACTGAAGCTTTCTTT
CDR3 protein: CASSSGTVNTEAFF

clone size: .
D gene: .
V gene: TRBV27
J gene: TRBJ1-5
CDR3 DNA: TGTGCCAGCAGTTCTCGCAGGCTTAGCAATCAGCCCCAGCATTTT
CDR3 protein: CASSSRRLSNQPQHF

clone size: few
D gene: .
V gene: TRBV14
J gene: TRBJ2-3
CDR3 DNA: TGTGCCAGCAGCCCCGTTGTGGTCACCACAGATACGCAGTATTTT
CDR3 protein: CASSPVVVTTDTQYF

clone size: few
D gene: TRBD1
V gene: TRBV27
J gene: TRBJ1-2
CDR3 DNA: TGTGCCAGCAGAACAGGGGGAGGCTATGGCTACACCTTC
CDR3 protein: CASRTGGGYGYTF

clone size: .
D gene: TRBD2
V gene: TRBV7-2
J gene: TRBJ2-3
CDR3 DNA: TGTGCCAGCAGGCGAGCGGGAGGGTACACAGATACGCAGTATTTT
CDR3 protein: CASRRAGGYTDTQYF

clone size: .
D gene: TRBD1
V gene: TRBV6-5
J gene: TRBJ1-1
CDR3 DNA: TGTGCCAGCACCTCCCCCCAGGGGGGAACTGAAGCTTTCTTT
CDR3 protein: CASTSPQGGTEAFF

clone size: .
D gene: TRBD2
V gene: TRBV7-8
J gene: TRBJ2-1
CDR3 DNA: TGTGCCAGCAGCCCCCCCGGGGGAGGGGACAATGAGCAGTTCTTC
CDR3 protein: CASSPPGGGDNEQFF

clone size: .
D gene: .
V gene: TRBV30
J gene: TRBJ2-1
CDR3 DNA: TGTGCCTGGAGTGCGGCTAAGAACAATGAGCAGTTCTTC
CDR3 protein: CAWSAAKNNEQFF

clone size: .
D gene: TRBD1
V gene: TRBV7-2
J gene: TRBJ1-4
CDR3 DNA: TGTGCCAGCAGCAACCGACAGGGTGGCGGTGAAAAACTGTTTTTT
CDR3 protein: CASSNRQGGGEKLFF

clone size: .
D gene: TRBD1
V gene: TRBV28
J gene: TRBJ1-2
CDR3 DNA: TGTGCCGGCGGGACCCTAGGACAGGGCGAAGGCTACACCTTC
CDR3 protein: CAGGTLGQGEGYTF

clone size: few
D gene: .
V gene: TRBV10-3
J gene: TRBJ1-1
CDR3 DNA: TGTGCCACTCGGACAGCAGAAGGCTACACTGAAGCTTTCTTT
CDR3 protein: CATRTAEGYTEAFF

clone size: few
D gene: .
V gene: TRBV12-3/TRBV12-4
J gene: TRBJ2-7
CDR3 DNA: TGTGCCAGCAGTTTTACCGGGACTTCGGGGTACGAGCAGTACTTC
CDR3 protein: CASSFTGTSGYEQYF

clone size: .
D gene: .
V gene: TRBV7-9
J gene: TRBJ2-7
CDR3 DNA: TGTGCCAGCAGCCCTCCTGGAGGGCACTACGAGCAGTACTTC
CDR3 protein: CASSPPGGHYEQYF

clone size: .
D gene: TRBD2
V gene: TRBV13
J gene: TRBJ2-7
CDR3 DNA: TGTGCCAGCAGCTACTTCCACCCCGCTGGGGCTAGCGGCACCTACGAGCAGTACTTC
CDR3 protein: CASSYFHPAGASGTYEQYF

clone size: .
D gene: .
V gene: TRBV7-9
J gene: TRBJ2-1
CDR3 DNA: TGTGCCAGCAGCTTAAATGTGGGGGATGAGCAGTTCTTC
CDR3 protein: CASSLNVGDEQFF

clone size: few
D gene: .
V gene: TRBV7-7
J gene: TRBJ2-1
CDR3 DNA: TGTGCCAGCAGCCCCATTGGGGAGCCCTACAATGAGCAGTTCTTC
CDR3 protein: CASSPIGEPYNEQFF

clone size: few
D gene: TRBD2
V gene: TRBV10-3
J gene: TRBJ2-2
CDR3 DNA: TGTGCCATCAGGAGCGGGGGGCTCGACACCGGGGAGCTGTTTTTT
CDR3 protein: CAIRSGGLDTGELFF

clone size: few
D gene: TRBD2
V gene: TRBV7-2
J gene: TRBJ2-1
CDR3 DNA: TGTGCCGGAGGGGGTAGCGGGACCCACAATGAGCAGTTCTTC
CDR3 protein: CAGGGSGTHNEQFF

clone size: .
D gene: .
V gene: TRBV24-1
J gene: TRBJ2-7
CDR3 DNA: TGTGCCACCAGTGACGATAGGGGAGAGCAGTACTTC
CDR3 protein: CATSDDRGEQYF

clone size: .
D gene: .
V gene: TRBV10-3
J gene: TRBJ2-7
CDR3 DNA: TGTGCCATCAGGAGGGACGGGGCGGCCTACGAGCAGTACTTC
CDR3 protein: CAIRRDGAAYEQYF

clone size: .
D gene: TRBD2
V gene: TRBV19
J gene: TRBJ2-1
CDR3 DNA: TGTGCCTCGAGGGGGCTAGCGGGACTAGGTGAGCAGTTCTTC
CDR3 protein: CASRGLAGLGEQFF

clone size: .
D gene: .
V gene: TRBV29-1
J gene: TRBJ2-3
CDR3 DNA: TGCAGCGTCGGTCCCGGGACTAGCACAGATACGCAGTATTTT
CDR3 protein: CSVGPGTSTDTQYF

clone size: few
D gene: TRBD2
V gene: TRBV20-1
J gene: TRBJ2-7
CDR3 DNA: TGCAGTGCTTCCAGGCAGACTAGCGGGAGGGGTGTCGAGCAGTACTTC
CDR3 protein: CSASRQTSGRGVEQYF

clone size: .
D gene: .
V gene: TRBV7-9
J gene: TRBJ1-1
CDR3 DNA: TGTGCCAGCAGCTCCTTTGGATTGACCGGGAACTCCTGGGGGACTGAAGCTTTCTTT
CDR3 protein: CASSSFGLTGNSWGTEAFF

clone size: .
D gene: .
V gene: TRBV18
J gene: TRBJ2-6
CDR3 DNA: TGTGCCAGCTCACCACCGGGGACTGGGGCCAACGTCCTGACTTTC
CDR3 protein: CASSPPGTGANVLTF

clone size: few
D gene: TRBD1
V gene: TRBV15
J gene: TRBJ1-1
CDR3 DNA: TGTGCCACCAGAAGAGGGGAGGGGGCAGGTGAAGCTTTCTTT
CDR3 protein: CATRRGEGAGEAFF

clone size: few
D gene: .
V gene: TRBV10-3
J gene: TRBJ2-3
CDR3 DNA: TGTGCCATCATGGGGGGACGAGCGTCGGATACGCAGTATTTT
CDR3 protein: CAIMGGRASDTQYF

clone size: few
D gene: TRBD1
V gene: TRBV6-6
J gene: TRBJ1-2
CDR3 DNA: TGTGCCATCAAGTCACCGGGACAGCACTATGGCTACACCTTC
CDR3 protein: CAIKSPGQHYGYTF

clone size: few
D gene: TRBD1
V gene: TRBV6-5
J gene: TRBJ1-1
CDR3 DNA: TGTGCCAGCAGTTACTCTCGACAGGGGCGGACTGAAGCTTTCTTT
CDR3 protein: CASSYSRQGRTEAFF

clone size: many
D gene: TRBD2
V gene: TRBV7-9
J gene: TRBJ2-1
CDR3 DNA: TGTGCCAGCAGCTTAGCGTCGGGAGGGCCGGGTGAGCAGTTCTTC
CDR3 protein: CASSLASGGPGEQFF

clone size: .
D gene: .
V gene: TRBV30
J gene: TRBJ1-1
CDR3 DNA: TGTGCCTGGAGTAGCTACATGAACACTGAAGCTTTCTTT
CDR3 protein: CAWSSYMNTEAFF

clone size: .
D gene: .
V gene: TRBV28
J gene: TRBJ1-2
CDR3 DNA: TGTGCCAGCGAGTCTAACCACTATGGCTACACCTTC
CDR3 protein: CASESNHYGYTF

clone size: .
D gene: .
V gene: TRBV12-3/TRBV12-4
J gene: TRBJ2-2
CDR3 DNA: TGTGCCAGCAGTTGTTCGTGGGAGGAGCTGTTTTTT
CDR3 protein: CASSCSWEELFF